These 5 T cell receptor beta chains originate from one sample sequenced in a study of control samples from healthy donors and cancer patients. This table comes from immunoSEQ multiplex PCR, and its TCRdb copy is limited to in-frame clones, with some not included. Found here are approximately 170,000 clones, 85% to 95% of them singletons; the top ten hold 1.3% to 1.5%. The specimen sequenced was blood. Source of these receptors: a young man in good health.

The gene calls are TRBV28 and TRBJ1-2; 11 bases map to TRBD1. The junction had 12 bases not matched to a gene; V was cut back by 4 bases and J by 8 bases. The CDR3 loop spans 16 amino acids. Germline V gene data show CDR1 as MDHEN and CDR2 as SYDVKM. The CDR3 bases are TGTGCCAGCAGTTCGCTTACCTTATGGACAGGGGGCGGCTACACCTTC. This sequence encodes CASSSLTLWTGGGYTF.

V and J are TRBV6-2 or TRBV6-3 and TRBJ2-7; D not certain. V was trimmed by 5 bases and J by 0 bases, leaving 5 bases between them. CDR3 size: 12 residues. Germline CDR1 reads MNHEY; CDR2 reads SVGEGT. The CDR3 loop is CASSRSSYEQYF. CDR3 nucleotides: TGTGCCAGCAGTCGGAGCTCCTACGAGCAGTACTTC.

As DNA, the CDR3 is TGTGCCAGCAGTTTCGGGAGGGCCGACTACGAGCAGTACTTC. It translates to CASSFGRADYEQYF. The J gene is TRBJ2-7, the V gene TRBV28, with TRBD2 matching 8 bases. Per germline, CDR1 MDHEN and CDR2 SYDVKM. The CDR3 extends over 14 amino acids. The trim removed 3 bases at V and 3 bases at J, leaving 4 bases unmatched.

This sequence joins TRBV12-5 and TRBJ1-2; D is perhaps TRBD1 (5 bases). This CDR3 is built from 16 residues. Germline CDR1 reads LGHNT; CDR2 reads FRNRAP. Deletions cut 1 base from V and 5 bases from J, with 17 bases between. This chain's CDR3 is CASGLGQGRGGYGYTF. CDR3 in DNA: TGTGCTAGTGGTTTGGGGCAGGGCAGAGGTGGTTATGGCTACACCTTC.

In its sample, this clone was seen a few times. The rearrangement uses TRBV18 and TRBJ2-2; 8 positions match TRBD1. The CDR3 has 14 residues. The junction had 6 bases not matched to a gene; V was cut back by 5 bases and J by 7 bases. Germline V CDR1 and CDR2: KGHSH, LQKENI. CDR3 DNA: TGTGCCAGCTCAACGACAGGGGCCAACGGGGAGCTGTTTTTT. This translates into CASSTTGANGELFF.